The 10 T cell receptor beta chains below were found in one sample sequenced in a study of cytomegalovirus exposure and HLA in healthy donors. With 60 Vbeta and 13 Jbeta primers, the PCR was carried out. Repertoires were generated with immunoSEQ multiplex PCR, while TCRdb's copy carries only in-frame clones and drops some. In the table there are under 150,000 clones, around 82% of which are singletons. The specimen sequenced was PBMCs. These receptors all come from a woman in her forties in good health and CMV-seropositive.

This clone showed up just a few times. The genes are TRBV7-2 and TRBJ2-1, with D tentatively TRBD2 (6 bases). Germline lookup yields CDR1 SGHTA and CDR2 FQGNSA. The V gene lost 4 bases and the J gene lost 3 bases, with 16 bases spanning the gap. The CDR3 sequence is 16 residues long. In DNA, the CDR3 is TGTGCCAGCAGCTGGTCCGGGACTGGAAACTACAATGAGCAGTTCTTC. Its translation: CASSWSGTGNYNEQFF.

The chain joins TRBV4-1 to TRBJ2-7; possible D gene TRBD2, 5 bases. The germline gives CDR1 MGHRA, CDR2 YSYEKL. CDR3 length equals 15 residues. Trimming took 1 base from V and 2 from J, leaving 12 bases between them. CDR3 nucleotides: TGCGCCAGCAGCCAAGTTTCCAGCGGCCCCTACGAGCAGTACTTC. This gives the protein CASSQVSSGPYEQYF.

The CDR3 bases are TGTGCCAGCAGCTTATGGACAGAAACAGATACGCAGTATTTT. Translating gives CASSLWTETDTQYF. The rearrangement links TRBV5-4 to TRBJ2-3; tentatively, D is TRBD1 (6 bases). This CDR3 spans 14 amino acids. V lost 2 bases to trimming and J lost 3 bases, with 10 bases between them. Germline CDR1 SGHNT, CDR2 YYREEE (reference sequence).

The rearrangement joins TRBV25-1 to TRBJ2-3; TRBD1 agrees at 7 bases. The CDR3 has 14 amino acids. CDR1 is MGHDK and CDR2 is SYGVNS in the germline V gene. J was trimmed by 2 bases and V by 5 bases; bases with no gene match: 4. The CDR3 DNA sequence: TGTGCCAGCAGTTCTGGGACAGCCACAGATACGCAGTATTTT. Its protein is CASSSGTATDTQYF.

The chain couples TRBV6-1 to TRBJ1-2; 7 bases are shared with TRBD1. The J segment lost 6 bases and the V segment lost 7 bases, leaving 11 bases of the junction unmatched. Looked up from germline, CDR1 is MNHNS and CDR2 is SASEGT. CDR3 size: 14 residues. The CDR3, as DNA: TGTGCCAGCACTCTCTACAATACAGGGGATGGCTACACCTTC. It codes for CASTLYNTGDGYTF.

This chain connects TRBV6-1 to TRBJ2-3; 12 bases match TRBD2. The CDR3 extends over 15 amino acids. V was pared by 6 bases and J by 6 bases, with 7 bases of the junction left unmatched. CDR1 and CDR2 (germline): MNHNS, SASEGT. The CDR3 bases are TGTGCCAGCAGCCTAGCGGGAGGGCCATGGGATACGCAGTATTTT. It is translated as CASSLAGGPWDTQYF.

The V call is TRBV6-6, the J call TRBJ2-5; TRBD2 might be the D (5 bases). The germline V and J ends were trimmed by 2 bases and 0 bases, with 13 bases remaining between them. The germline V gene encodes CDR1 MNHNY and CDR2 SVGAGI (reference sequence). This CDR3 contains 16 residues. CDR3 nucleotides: TGTGCCAGCAGTTACAACGCACGGGGTGACCAAGAGACCCAGTACTTC. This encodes CASSYNARGDQETQYF.

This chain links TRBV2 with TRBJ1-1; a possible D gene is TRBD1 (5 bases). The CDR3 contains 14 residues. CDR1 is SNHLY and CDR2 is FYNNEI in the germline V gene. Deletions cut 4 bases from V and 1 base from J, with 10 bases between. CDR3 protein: CASSGPGSNTEAFF. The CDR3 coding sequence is TGTGCCAGCAGTGGGCCAGGGTCGAACACTGAAGCTTTCTTT.

CDR3 residues: CASSKVGWAGQPQHF. CDR3 nucleotides: TGTGCCAGCAGCAAAGTTGGCTGGGCCGGTCAGCCCCAGCATTTT. The chain has TRBV21-1 and TRBJ1-5; the table's D call TRBD1 went unverified against the DNA. TRBV21-1 is given as a pseudogene. The CDR3 is made up of 15 amino acids.

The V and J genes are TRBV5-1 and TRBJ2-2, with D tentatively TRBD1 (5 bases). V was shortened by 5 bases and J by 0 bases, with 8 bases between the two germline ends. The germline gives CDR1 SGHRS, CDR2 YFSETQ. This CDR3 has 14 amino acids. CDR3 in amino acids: CASRRQTNTGELFF. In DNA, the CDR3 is TGCGCCAGCAGGCGACAGACGAACACCGGGGAGCTGTTTTTT.